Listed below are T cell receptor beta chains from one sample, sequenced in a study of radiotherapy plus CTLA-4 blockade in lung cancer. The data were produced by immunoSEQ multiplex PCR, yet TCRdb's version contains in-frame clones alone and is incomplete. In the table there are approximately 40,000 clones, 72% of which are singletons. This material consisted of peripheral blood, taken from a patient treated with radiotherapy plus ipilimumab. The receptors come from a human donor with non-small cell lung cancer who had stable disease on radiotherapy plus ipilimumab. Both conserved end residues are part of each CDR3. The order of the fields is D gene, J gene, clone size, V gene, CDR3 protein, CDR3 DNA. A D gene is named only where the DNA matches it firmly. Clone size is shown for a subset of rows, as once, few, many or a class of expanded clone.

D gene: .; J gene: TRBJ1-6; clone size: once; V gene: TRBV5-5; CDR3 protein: CASSLSRGENSPLHF; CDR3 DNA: TGTGCCAGCAGCTTGAGCAGGGGTGAAAATTCACCCCTCCACTTT
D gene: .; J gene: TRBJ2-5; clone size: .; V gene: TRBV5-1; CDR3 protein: CASSVEGVLEETQYF; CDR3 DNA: TGCGCCAGCAGCGTGGAGGGGGTGTTGGAAGAGACCCAGTACTTC
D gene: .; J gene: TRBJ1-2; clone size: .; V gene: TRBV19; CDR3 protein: CASSTGTPVHF; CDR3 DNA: TGTGCCAGTAGCACCGGGACACCGGTTCACTTC
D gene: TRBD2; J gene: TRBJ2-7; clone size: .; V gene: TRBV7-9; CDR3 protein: CASSRGGGLMNEQYF; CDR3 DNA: TGTGCCAGCAGCCGGGGCGGGGGACTAATGAACGAGCAGTACTTC
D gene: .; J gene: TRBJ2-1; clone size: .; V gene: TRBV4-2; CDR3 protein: CASSQKAGDAYNEQFF; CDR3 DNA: TGTGCCAGCAGCCAAAAAGCAGGGGATGCATACAATGAGCAGTTCTTC
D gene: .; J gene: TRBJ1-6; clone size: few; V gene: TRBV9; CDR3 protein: CASSVAGTLNSPLHF; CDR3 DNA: TGTGCCAGCAGCGTAGCAGGGACACTGAATTCACCCCTCCACTTT
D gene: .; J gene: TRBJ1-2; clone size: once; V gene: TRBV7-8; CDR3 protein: CASSLAGGGSLYGYTF; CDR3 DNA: TGTGCCAGCAGCTTAGCGGGAGGGGGGAGCCTCTATGGCTACACCTTC
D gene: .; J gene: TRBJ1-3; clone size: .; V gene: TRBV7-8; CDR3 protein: CASSLLPGQISSGNTIYF; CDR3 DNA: TGTGCCAGCAGCTTACTTCCAGGACAGATAAGCTCTGGAAACACCATATATTTT
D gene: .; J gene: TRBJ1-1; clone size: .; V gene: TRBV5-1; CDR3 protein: CASNEGGRIVEAFF; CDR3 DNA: TGCGCCAGCAATGAGGGGGGGCGAATTGTTGAAGCTTTCTTT
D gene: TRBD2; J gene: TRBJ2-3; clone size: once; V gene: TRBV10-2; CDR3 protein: CASRPTSGISMTQYF; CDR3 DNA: TGCGCCAGCAGACCCACTAGCGGAATCTCGATGACGCAGTATTTT
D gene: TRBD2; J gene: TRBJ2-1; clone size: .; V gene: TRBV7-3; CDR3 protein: CASSAAGGHNEQFF; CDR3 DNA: TGTGCCAGCAGCGCAGCGGGGGGGCACAATGAGCAGTTCTTC
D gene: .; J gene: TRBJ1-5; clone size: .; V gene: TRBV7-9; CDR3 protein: CASSLDQQTYGNQPQHF; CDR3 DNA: TGTGCCAGCAGCTTAGACCAACAGACATACGGCAATCAGCCCCAGCATTTT
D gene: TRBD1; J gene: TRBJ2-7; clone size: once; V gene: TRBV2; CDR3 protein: CASGGQGALTYEQYF; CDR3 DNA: TGTGCCAGCGGAGGACAGGGGGCCCTTACCTACGAGCAGTACTTC
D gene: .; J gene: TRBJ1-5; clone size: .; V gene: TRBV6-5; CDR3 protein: CASKTGRDQPQHF; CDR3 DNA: TGTGCCAGCAAAACAGGCCGGGATCAGCCCCAGCATTTT
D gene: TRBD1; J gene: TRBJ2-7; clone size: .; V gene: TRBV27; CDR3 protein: CASSPQGAGYYEQYF; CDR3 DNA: TGTGCCAGCAGTCCCCAGGGGGCGGGATACTACGAGCAGTACTTC
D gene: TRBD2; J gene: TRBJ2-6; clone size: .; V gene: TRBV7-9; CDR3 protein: CASSSPRGGSGIGANVLTF; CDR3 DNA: TGTGCCAGCAGCTCCCCCCGGGGGGGCTCGGGAATTGGGGCCAACGTCCTGACTTTC
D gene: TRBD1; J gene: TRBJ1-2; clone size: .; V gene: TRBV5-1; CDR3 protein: CASSRTGLGGYTF; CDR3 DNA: TGCGCCAGCAGCCGGACAGGGTTGGGTGGCTACACCTTC
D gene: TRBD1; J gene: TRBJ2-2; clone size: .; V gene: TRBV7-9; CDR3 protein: CASSTDRGFNTGELFF; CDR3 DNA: TGTGCCAGCAGCACAGACAGGGGCTTTAACACCGGGGAGCTGTTTTTT
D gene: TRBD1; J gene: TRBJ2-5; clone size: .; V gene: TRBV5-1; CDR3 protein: CASSFQGAASETQYF; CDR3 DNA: TGCGCCAGCAGCTTCCAGGGGGCGGCGAGTGAGACCCAGTACTTC
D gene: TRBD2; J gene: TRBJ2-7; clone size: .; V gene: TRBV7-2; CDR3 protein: CASSVGLAGSSYEQYF; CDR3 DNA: TGTGCCAGCAGCGTCGGACTAGCGGGGTCCTCCTACGAGCAGTACTTC
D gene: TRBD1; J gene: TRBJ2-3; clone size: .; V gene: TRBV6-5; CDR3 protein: CASSGGQGRDTQYF; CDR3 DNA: TGTGCCAGCAGTGGAGGACAGGGGAGGGATACGCAGTATTTT
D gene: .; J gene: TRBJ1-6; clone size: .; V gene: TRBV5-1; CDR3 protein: CASSLGVQRGGWQNSPLHF; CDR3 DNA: TGCGCCAGCAGCTTGGGGGTTCAGCGGGGAGGGTGGCAGAATTCACCCCTCCACTTT
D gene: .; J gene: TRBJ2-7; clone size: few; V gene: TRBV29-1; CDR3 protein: CSVDWGDSYEQYF; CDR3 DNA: TGCAGCGTTGACTGGGGAGATTCCTACGAGCAGTACTTC
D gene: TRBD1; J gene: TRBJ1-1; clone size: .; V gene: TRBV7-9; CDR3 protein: CASSQGTAQMNTEAFF; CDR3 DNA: TGTGCCAGCAGCCAGGGGACAGCCCAGATGAACACTGAAGCTTTCTTT
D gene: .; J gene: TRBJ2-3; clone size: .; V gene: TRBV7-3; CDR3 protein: CASSLGRGRGTDTQYF; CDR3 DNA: TGTGCCAGCAGCCTCGGGCGGGGGCGGGGCACAGATACGCAGTATTTT
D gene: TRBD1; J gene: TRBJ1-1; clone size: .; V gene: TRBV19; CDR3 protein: CASSMGQGMNTEAFF; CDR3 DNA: TGTGCCAGTAGTATGGGACAGGGGATGAACACTGAAGCTTTCTTT
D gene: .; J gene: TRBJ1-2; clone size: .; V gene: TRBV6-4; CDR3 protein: CASREDAISNYGYTF; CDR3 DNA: TGTGCCAGCAGGGAGGATGCAATTTCTAACTATGGCTACACCTTC
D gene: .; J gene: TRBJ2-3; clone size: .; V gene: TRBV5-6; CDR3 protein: CASSLESVRADTQYF; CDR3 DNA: TGTGCCAGCAGCTTGGAATCCGTTCGGGCAGATACGCAGTATTTT
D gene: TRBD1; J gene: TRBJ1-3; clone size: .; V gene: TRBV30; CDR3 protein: CAWSDLHRGGSSGNTIYF; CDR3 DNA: TGTGCCTGGAGTGACCTACACCGAGGGGGCAGTTCTGGAAACACCATATATTTT
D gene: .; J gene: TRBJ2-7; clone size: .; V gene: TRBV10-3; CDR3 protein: CAISTGSGYEQYF; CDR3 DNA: TGTGCCATCAGCACAGGGAGCGGCTACGAGCAGTACTTC
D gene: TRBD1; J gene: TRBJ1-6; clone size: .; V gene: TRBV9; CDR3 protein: CASSARGTGASPLHF; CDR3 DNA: TGTGCCAGCAGCGCTAGAGGGACAGGGGCTTCACCCCTCCACTTT
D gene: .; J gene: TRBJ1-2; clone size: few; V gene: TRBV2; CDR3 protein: CASSDEGRGDGYTF; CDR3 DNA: TGTGCCAGCAGCGATGAGGGCAGGGGTGATGGCTACACCTTC
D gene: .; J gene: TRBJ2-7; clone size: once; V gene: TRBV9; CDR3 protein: CASSAGLLSYEQYF; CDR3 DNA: TGTGCCAGCAGCGCGGGACTCCTCTCCTACGAGCAGTACTTC
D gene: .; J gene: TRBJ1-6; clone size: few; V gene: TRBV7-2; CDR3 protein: CASSRGVALHF; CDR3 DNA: TGTGCCAGCAGCCGGGGGGTGGCCCTCCACTTT
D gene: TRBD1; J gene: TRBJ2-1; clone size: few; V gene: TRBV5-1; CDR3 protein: CASSLPGGDSNEQFF; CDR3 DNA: TGCGCCAGCAGCTTGCCAGGGGGTGATTCCAATGAGCAGTTCTTC